The clone carrying this T cell receptor (beta chain) turned up a few times. Its antigen is unknown. The PCR contained 60 Vbeta and 13 Jbeta primers. In the authors' workflow: Later, tens of millions of unique TCR beta chains were counted in an analysis, and about 12 million of them were shared. The repertoire was sequenced with immunoSEQ multiplex PCR; TCRdb's copy has only in-frame clones and lacks some. For V, J and clone size, that table is used; D and trimming come from the DNA. The data hold 150,000 to 200,000 clones, with around 79% observed a single time. Nominally healthy donors provided the samples, though records likely missed some immune exposures. The CDR3 length is 15 residues. Germline CDR1 reads SNHLY; CDR2 reads FYNNEI. Trimming removed 4 bases from V and 2 bases from J; junction bases left unmatched: 8. This record comes from a study of cytomegalovirus exposure and HLA in healthy donors. Overall study findings and caveats: The study designated 150 to 200 TCR beta chains cytomegalovirus-associated.

Sequenced sample: PBMCs. The TCR was taken from a woman aged 45-60 years in good health and CMV-seronegative. This chain uses TRBV2 with TRBJ2-7; 7 bases map to TRBD1. The CDR3 protein is CASSGPQTGPYEQYF. CDR3 in DNA: TGTGCCAGCAGTGGCCCACAGACAGGGCCCTACGAGCAGTACTTC.